This entry lists 3 T cell receptor beta chains sequenced from one sample in a study of blood T cell repertoires in COVID-19. The table came from immunoSEQ multiplex PCR; TCRdb's copy has only in-frame clones and leaves some out. Of 300,000 or so clones listed, roughly 88% were seen once; the top ten hold 1.6%. Sequences were obtained from peripheral blood. The receptor source for this set is a woman between 50 and 59 years old with acute or convalescent COVID-19.

Comment on this clone: A much bigger clone sits one base away, suggesting this may be a read error. The same CDR3 can be traced to other DNA sequences in this sample. This sequence joins TRBV7-3 and TRBJ2-5; 11 positions agree with TRBD1. With V trimmed by 5 bases and J by 2 bases, 1 base remained unmatched. CDR1 is SGHTA, CDR2 FQGTGA, per germline. The CDR3 has 14 residues. CDR3 bases: TGTGCCAGCAGCAGGGACAGGGGGCAAGAGACCCAGTACTTC. It translates to CASSRDRGQETQYF.

The V and J genes are TRBV6-5 and TRBJ1-1, with 7 bases matching TRBD1. The CDR3 spans 15 residues. Germline values: CDR1 MNHEY, CDR2 SVGAGI. The J segment lost 0 bases and the V segment lost 4 bases, leaving 5 bases of the junction unmatched. CDR3 sequence (DNA): TGTGCCAGCAGTTCGGGACAGACTCTGAACACTGAAGCTTTCTTT. It encodes CASSSGQTLNTEAFF.

This clone showed up just a few times. This chain joins TRBV6-5 and TRBJ1-5; D gene uncertain. CDR3 size: 14 residues. Germline V gene sequence: CDR1 MNHEY, CDR2 SVGAGI. With 2 bases removed from V and 6 bases from J, the gap between germline ends came to 11 bases. The CDR3 DNA is TGTGCCAGCAGTTACGCGGCGGAGGGTCAGCCCCAGCATTTT. Its translation is CASSYAAEGQPQHF.